A single sample is the source of the 2 T cell receptor beta chains below, sequenced in a study of blood T cell repertoires in COVID-19. Here immunoSEQ multiplex PCR was the method, and the copy in TCRdb shows in-frame clones only, minus some. The data show 150,000 or so clones, around 80% seen once. The sequencing sample was made of peripheral blood. These receptors came from a human donor with acute or convalescent COVID-19. The donor label of this sample is uncertain.

A word on this clone: Other nucleotide sequences from this sample produce the same CDR3. This rearrangement joins TRBV27 to TRBJ1-2; weak D call: TRBD1 (5 bases). The germline CDR1 and CDR2 sequences are MNHEY and SMNVEV (reference sequence). This CDR3 comprises 14 residues. The V and J ends lost 0 bases and 6 bases respectively, with 11 bases between them. CDR3 residues: CASSLSGQGNGYTF. The CDR3 DNA reads TGTGCCAGCAGTTTATCGGGGCAGGGTAATGGCTACACCTTC.

In this sample, this clone turned up many times. V usage is TRBV2 and J usage is TRBJ1-5; tentatively, D is TRBD1 (6 bases). The CDR3 is 16 amino acids. Per germline, CDR1 SNHLY and CDR2 FYNNEI. V gave up 6 bases and J gave up 6 bases, with 21 bases separating them. The CDR3 nucleotides read TGTGCCAGCAGGGGGGCAACCCCTCGAGGGGGTCAGCCCCAGCATTTT. Translated, it gives CASRGATPRGGQPQHF.